This T cell receptor (beta chain) originates from a study of beta chain features in type 1 diabetes. Sorted CD4+ subsets: naive, central memory, regulatory, stem cell-like memory (CD45RO/CCR7/CD25/CD127/CD95/CD27 panel). The study's findings and limits: There was no resolution here of whether HLA type influences TCRB rearrangement.

V shed 1 base and J shed 1 base, with 10 bases lying between them. The CDR3 has 15 residues. CDR1 is SGDLS and CDR2 is YYNGEE in the germline V gene. This clone was observed a handful of times. Its matching antigen is unknown. The whole isolated RNA underwent reverse transcription, so sequencing captured expressed TCRB transcripts. Sequencing used immunoSEQ multiplex PCR; TCRdb keeps in-frame clones, though not all of them. The sample has fewer than 250,000 clones, 13% to 15% seen once. This receptor was identified in a woman aged 40-49 years in good health. The rearrangement links TRBV9 to TRBJ2-3; TRBD1 might be the D (5 bases). The sample consisted of naive CD4+ T cells from blood. The DNA for the CDR3 is TGTGCCAGCAGCGTATTTAGGGGTGGCACAGATACGCAGTATTTT. This sequence encodes CASSVFRGGTDTQYF.